The clone carrying this T cell receptor (beta chain) was observed at least ten times. From germline, CDR1 is MNHNS and CDR2 SASEGT. CDR3 length: 18 residues. J gave up 1 base and V 2 bases, and 11 bases lay outside the gene matches. This record comes from a study of T-cell reconstitution after alpha-beta-depleted transplantation in children. TCRbeta library preparation incorporated unique molecular identifiers. TCRdb recomputed calls from the PCR reads with MiXCR, one row per CDR3 protein. The table has roughly 500,000 distinct CDR3 sequences, 12% seen once. Material: PBMCs from the stem cell graft donor, obtained from the stem cell graft. The sequence was obtained from a human donor who donated a stem cell graft to a child with combined immunodeficiency. The chain joins TRBV6-1 to TRBJ1-1; 9 nucleotides match TRBD1. The CDR3 sequence is CASSEPELGQGGNTEAFF. The CDR3 DNA reads TGTGCCAGCAGTGAACCTGAACTGGGACAGGGTGGGAACACTGAAGCTTTCTTT.